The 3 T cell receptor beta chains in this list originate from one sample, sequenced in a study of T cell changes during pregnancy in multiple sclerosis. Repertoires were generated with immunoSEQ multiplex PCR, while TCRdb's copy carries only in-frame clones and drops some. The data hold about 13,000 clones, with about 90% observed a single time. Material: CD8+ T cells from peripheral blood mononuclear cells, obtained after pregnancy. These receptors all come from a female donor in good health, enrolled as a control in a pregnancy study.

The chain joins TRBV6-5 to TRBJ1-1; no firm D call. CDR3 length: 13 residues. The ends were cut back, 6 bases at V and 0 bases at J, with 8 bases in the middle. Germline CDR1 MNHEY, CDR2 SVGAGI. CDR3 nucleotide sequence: TGTGCCAGCAGCCCTAGCCTGAACACTGAAGCTTTCTTT. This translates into CASSPSLNTEAFF.

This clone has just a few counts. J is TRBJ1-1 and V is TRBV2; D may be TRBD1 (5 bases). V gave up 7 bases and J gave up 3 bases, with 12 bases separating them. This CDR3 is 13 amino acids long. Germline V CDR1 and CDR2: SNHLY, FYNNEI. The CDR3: CASNQGGDTEAFF. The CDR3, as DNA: TGTGCCAGCAATCAGGGAGGGGACACTGAAGCTTTCTTT.

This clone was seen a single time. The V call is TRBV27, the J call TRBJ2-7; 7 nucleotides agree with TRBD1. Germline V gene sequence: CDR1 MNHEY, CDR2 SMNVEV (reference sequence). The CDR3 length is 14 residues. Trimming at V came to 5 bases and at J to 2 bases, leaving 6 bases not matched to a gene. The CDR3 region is CASSQKGTAYEQYF. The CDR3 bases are TGTGCCAGCAGTCAAAAAGGGACAGCCTACGAGCAGTACTTC.